This T cell receptor (beta chain) is from a study of OX40 agonist ivuxolimab in advanced cancers. Broader study findings: The CD4+ and CD8+ T cells in the blood had expanded clonally by week 6 at 0.1 to 3.0 mg/kg.

Patients were ruled out by autoimmune disease history or systemic immunosuppression. Only one count was recorded for this clone. Its matching antigen is unknown. The germline V and J ends were trimmed by 7 bases and 4 bases, with 19 bases remaining between them. The CDR3 spans 15 residues. Germline V gene sequence: CDR1 LNHDA, CDR2 SQIVND (reference sequence). Here immunoSEQ multiplex PCR was the method, and the copy in TCRdb shows in-frame clones only, minus some. The sample holds 65,000 to 90,000 clones, roughly 90% seen once. This clonotype was obtained from an adult with an advanced solid tumor such as melanoma, head and neck, liver or kidney cancer. The chain has TRBV19 and TRBJ1-1; D is possibly TRBD1 (5 bases). Sequences were derived from CD4+ or CD8+ T cells sorted from blood, sampled in a trial of the OX40 agonist ivuxolimab. The CDR3 sequence: CASTRSGGLATEAFF. Written as DNA, the CDR3 is TGTGCCAGTACCCGATCGGGGGGATTGGCCACTGAAGCTTTCTTT.